This T cell receptor (beta chain) derives from a study of CD8 T cells in ankylosing spondylitis. Overall study findings and caveats: CD8+ by phenotype, disease-linked clones were relatively rare in peripheral blood. The study identified a TCR beta motif of seven or eight highly homologous variants that appeared characteristic of ankylosing spondylitis blood.

TCRdb reanalysed the 5' RACE reads using MiXCR and keeps one entry per CDR3 protein. The data contain 190,000 or so distinct CDR3 sequences, roughly 13% of them singletons. This CDR3 is 13 amino acids long. Trimming took 0 bases from V and 5 from J, leaving 8 bases between them. Germline V gives CDR1 GTSNPN, CDR2 SVGIG (reference sequence). In the case of this clonotype: Its target is unknown.

The source is a male donor with ankylosing spondylitis or in good health (not recorded which). Sample: blood, either unsorted or a sorted T cell fraction (not recorded which). This chain uses TRBV30 with TRBJ2-1, with D unclear. The CDR3 DNA reads TGTGCCTGGAGTGTCCTCCCCAACAATGAGCAGTTCTTC. It specifies CAWSVLPNNEQFF. Together with reference TRBV30 and TRBJ2-1, the CDR3 gives the full variable domain: SQTIHQWPATLVQPVGSPLSLECTVEGTSNPNLYWYRQAAGRGLQLLFYSVGIGQISSEVPQNLSASRPQDRQFILSSKKLLLSDSGFYLCAWSVLPNNEQFFGPGTRLTVL.